These 8 T cell receptor beta chains originate from one sample sequenced in a study of early T cells in non-severe SARS-CoV-2 infection. TCRdb analysed the 5' RACE reads with MiXCR anew, one entry per CDR3 protein. The sample has about 19,000 distinct CDR3 sequences, 4% to 5.5% seen once. The sample consisted of whole blood. The origin of the receptors is an adult who was a healthcare worker with PCR-confirmed SARS-CoV-2 infection or an uninfected control (not recorded which).

This clonotype was picked up many times. This chain links TRBV7-3 with TRBJ1-2; D uncertain. The CDR3 spans 16 residues. The V and J ends lost 5 bases and 1 base respectively, with 17 bases between them. Germline V gives CDR1 SGHTA, CDR2 FQGTGA. The CDR3 coding sequence is TGTGCCAGCAGCCTAGAAGCTAATCCGCTTAACTATGGCTACACCTTC. It yields the protein CASSLEANPLNYGYTF.

The table lists this clonotype with many counts. This chain's CDR3 is CASSLEPVGGASYGYTF. CDR3 coding DNA: TGTGCCAGCAGCTTAGAACCCGTGGGGGGGGCCAGCTATGGCTACACCTTC. The V call is TRBV11-2, the J call TRBJ1-2; possibly TRBD1 for D (6 bases). The ends were cut back, 0 bases at V and 4 bases at J, with 18 bases in the middle. CDR3 length: 17 amino acids. CDR1 is SGHAT, CDR2 FQNNGV, per germline.

This clonotype occurred many times. This rearrangement joins TRBV6-4 to TRBJ2-3; D remains unclear. Germline V gene sequence: CDR1 MRHNA, CDR2 SNTAGT. V lost 2 bases to trimming and J lost 2 bases, with 8 bases between them. CDR3 length: 14 residues. CDR3 amino acids: CASSDGRFTDTQYF. For the CDR3, the DNA is TGTGCCAGCAGTGACGGGCGCTTCACAGATACGCAGTATTTT.

This clonotype was counted at least ten times. The chain couples TRBV6-5 to TRBJ2-3; D may be TRBD1 (5 bases). The CDR3 has 11 residues. V was clipped by 5 bases and J by 6 bases, with 6 bases between them. CDR1 is MNHEY, CDR2 SVGAGI, per germline. For the CDR3, the DNA is TGTGCCAGCAGTAAGGGGGATACGCAGTATTTT. Translation gives CASSKGDTQYF.

This clonotype was counted at least ten times. The chain combines TRBV7-9 with TRBJ1-5; possibly TRBD1 for D (5 bases). Germline lookup yields CDR1 SEHNR and CDR2 FQNEAQ (reference sequence). The CDR3 consists of 16 residues. V gave up 5 bases and J gave up 2 bases, with 16 bases separating them. In DNA form, the CDR3 reads TGTGCCAGCAGCCCCCAGACAGTTCTGGGCAATCAGCCCCAGCATTTT. Its protein product is CASSPQTVLGNQPQHF.

The V call is TRBV11-1, the J call TRBJ2-6; D is uncertain. Trimming removed 8 bases at V and 1 base at J, with 21 bases between. This CDR3 has 18 residues. CDR1 SGHAT and CDR2 FQDESV come from the germline V gene (reference sequence). The CDR3 sequence is CASRARERFFSGANVLTF. The CDR3 bases are TGTGCCAGCCGGGCACGAGAGAGGTTCTTTTCTGGGGCCAACGTCCTGACTTTC.

This clonotype was counted many times. The chain uses TRBV27 and TRBJ2-2, with D unresolved. Germline assignment: CDR1 MNHEY and CDR2 SMNVEV (reference sequence). The CDR3 covers 13 residues. The V end was cut by 6 bases, the J end by 0 bases, with 5 bases between. CDR3 residues: CASRHPNTGELFF. The CDR3 DNA follows: TGTGCCAGCAGGCACCCGAACACCGGGGAGCTGTTTTTT.

Sample share makes this clonotype medium-sized. The gene calls are TRBV20-1 and TRBJ2-7; no clear D gene. The CDR3 runs to 14 residues. V lost 3 bases and J lost 3, with 15 bases in between. Germline loops: CDR1 DFQATT, CDR2 SNEGSKA (reference sequence). The CDR3, as DNA: TGCAGTGCTAGCTTACATGGTTCTAACTACGAGCAGTACTTC. Its protein product is CSASLHGSNYEQYF.